The entry below gives a single T cell receptor (beta chain) sequence along with its context. The data derive from a study of blood T cell repertoires in COVID-19. CDR1 and CDR2 (germline): SGHNT, YYREEE (reference sequence). The ends were cut back, 0 bases at V and 0 bases at J, with 9 bases in the middle. This CDR3 comprises 15 residues. The table came from immunoSEQ multiplex PCR; TCRdb's copy has only in-frame clones and leaves some out. The sample includes 240,000 or so clones, more than 75% of them seen just once. The V gene is TRBV5-4, the J gene TRBJ1-2; D is uncertain. This sequence was found in a woman aged 40 to 50 who had recovered from COVID-19. The material sequenced was peripheral blood. The CDR3 DNA follows: TGTGCCAGCAGCTTGGCGGCGGTCGCTAACTATGGCTACACCTTC. Translating it yields CASSLAAVANYGYTF. Full variable domain (missing parts from reference TRBV5-4 and TRBJ1-2): ETGVTQSPTHLIKTRGQQVTLRCSSQSGHNTVSWYQQALGQGPQFIFQYYREEENGRGNFPPRFSGLQFPNYSSELNVNALELDDSALYLCASSLAAVANYGYTFGSGTRLTVV.